This T cell receptor beta chain derives from a study of blood T cell repertoires in COVID-19. About the study: The United States, Italy and Spain provided the acute and convalescent COVID-19 samples.

The ends were cut back, 10 bases at V and 5 bases at J, with 15 bases in the middle. Germline V gene data show CDR1 as MRHNA and CDR2 as SNTAGT. The CDR3 spans 13 residues. This table comes from immunoSEQ multiplex PCR, and its TCRdb copy is limited to in-frame clones, with some not included. The profile shows 130,000 or so clones, less than 85% of them singletons. The gene calls are TRBV6-4 and TRBJ2-1; possible D gene TRBD2, 5 bases. The sequence derives from a woman aged 55-70 years with acute or convalescent COVID-19. Sequencing was performed on peripheral blood. The CDR3 DNA reads as TGTGCCAACCAGCGGATCCCCCACAATGAGCAGTTCTTC. It encodes CANQRIPHNEQFF.